The clone carrying this T cell receptor beta chain was counted at least ten times. Its matching antigen is unknown. This sample was included in a study of molecular identifiers for immune sequencing clone quantification. Study-level points and caveats: The share of molecules held by clones above 20 RNA copies was over 99% in effector cells and under 1% in naive cells.

Methods described previously were used for bulk TCR libraries, and listed TCR primers were applied. MiXCR, run by TCRdb on the PCR reads, gives a single entry per CDR3 protein. The table records about 640,000 distinct CDR3 sequences, just under 20% of them present only once. The CDR3 is 16 residues long. After removal of 0 bases from V and 4 bases from J, the junction contained 7 bases not matched to a gene. Germline V CDR1 and CDR2: GTSNPN, SVGIG (reference sequence). From around 20,000 to 1,000,000 sorted cells, naive CD8 libraries were generated with 10%, 30% or 50% RNA. This clonotype was sampled from a human donor in good health. Some libraries in this study had Jurkat cell RNA spiked in. This chain connects TRBV30 to TRBJ2-3; the match to TRBD2 covers 10 bases. Sequenced input: naive CD8+ T cells from blood, with Jurkat cell RNA spiked in. Noted subset: FACS-sorted CD8+CD4-CCR7+CD45RA+ naive T cells. The CDR3 protein is CAWSVTRLAGSDTQYF. CDR3 nucleotides: TGTGCCTGGAGTGTGACCCGACTAGCGGGTTCAGATACGCAGTATTTT.